This record looks at one T cell receptor (beta chain) sequence and its context. The antigen is undetermined. The data stem from a study of T cells and Merkel cell carcinoma outcomes. Whole-study results and caveats: Repertoire plus T-cell density reportedly predicted Merkel cell carcinoma outcomes.

CDR1 and CDR2 (germline): MGHRA, YSYEKL. Losses at the gene ends were 4 bases for V and 3 bases for J; bases not matched to a gene: 3. This CDR3 has 16 residues. TCRdb keeps only in-frame clones here, not all; method: immunoSEQ multiplex PCR. The sample yields 9,000 to 10,000 clones, 80% to 90% seen once. The J gene is TRBJ2-3, the V gene TRBV4-1; 14 bases line up with TRBD2. The sequencing input was tumor tissue from Merkel cell carcinoma. This TCR came from a human donor with Merkel cell carcinoma. The CDR3 loop reads CASSLRTSGGTDTQYF. The DNA of the CDR3 is TGCGCCAGCAGCCTCCGGACTAGCGGGGGGACAGATACGCAGTATTTT.